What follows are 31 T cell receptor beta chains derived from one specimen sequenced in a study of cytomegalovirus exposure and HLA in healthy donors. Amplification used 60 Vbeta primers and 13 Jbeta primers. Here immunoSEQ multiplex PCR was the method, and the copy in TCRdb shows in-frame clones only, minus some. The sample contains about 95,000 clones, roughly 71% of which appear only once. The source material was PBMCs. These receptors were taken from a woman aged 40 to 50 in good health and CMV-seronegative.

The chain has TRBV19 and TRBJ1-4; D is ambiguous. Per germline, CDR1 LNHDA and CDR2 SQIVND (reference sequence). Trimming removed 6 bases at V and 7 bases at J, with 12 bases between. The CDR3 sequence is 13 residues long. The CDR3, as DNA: TGTGCCAGTAGAGGGAGGTCGAGTGAAAAACTGTTTTTT. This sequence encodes CASRGRSSEKLFF.

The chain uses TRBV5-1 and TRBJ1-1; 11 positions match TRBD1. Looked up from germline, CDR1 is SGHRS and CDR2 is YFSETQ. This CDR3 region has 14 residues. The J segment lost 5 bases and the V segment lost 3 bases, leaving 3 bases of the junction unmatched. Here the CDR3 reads CASSSDRGQTEAFF. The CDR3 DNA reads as TGCGCCAGCAGCTCGGACAGGGGGCAGACTGAAGCTTTCTTT.

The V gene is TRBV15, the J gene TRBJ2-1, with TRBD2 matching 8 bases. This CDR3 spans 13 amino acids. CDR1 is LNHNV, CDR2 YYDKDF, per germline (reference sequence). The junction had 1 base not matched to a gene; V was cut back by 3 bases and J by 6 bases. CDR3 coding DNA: TGTGCCACCAGCAGCCGGGGGGGCAATGAGCAGTTCTTC. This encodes CATSSRGGNEQFF.

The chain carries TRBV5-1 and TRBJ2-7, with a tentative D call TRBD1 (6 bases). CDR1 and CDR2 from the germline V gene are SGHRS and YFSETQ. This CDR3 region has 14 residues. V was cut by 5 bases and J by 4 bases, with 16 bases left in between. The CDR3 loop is CASSLNREQYEQYF. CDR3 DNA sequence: TGCGCCAGCAGTTTAAACAGGGAGCAATACGAGCAGTACTTC.

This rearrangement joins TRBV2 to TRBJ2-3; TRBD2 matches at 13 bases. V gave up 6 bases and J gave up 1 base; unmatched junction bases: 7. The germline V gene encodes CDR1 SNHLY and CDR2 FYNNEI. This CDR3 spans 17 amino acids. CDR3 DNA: TGTGCCAGCAGCGGGACTAGCGGGGCCCGGGGCACAGATACGCAGTATTTT. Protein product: CASSGTSGARGTDTQYF.

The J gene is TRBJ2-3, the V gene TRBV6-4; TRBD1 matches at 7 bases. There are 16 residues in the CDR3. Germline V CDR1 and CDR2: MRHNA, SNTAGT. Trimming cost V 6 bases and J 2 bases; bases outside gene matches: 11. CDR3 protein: CASSSDRVEDTDTQYF. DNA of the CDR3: TGTGCCAGCAGCTCAGACAGGGTTGAAGACACAGATACGCAGTATTTT.

The CDR3 loop is CASSLGAGGPYEQYF. In DNA form, the CDR3 reads TGCGCCAGCAGCCTTGGAGCGGGGGGGCCCTACGAGCAGTACTTC. The chain links TRBV4-1 to TRBJ2-7; 10 bases align to TRBD2. The ends lost 4 bases at V and 2 bases at J; junction bases unmatched: 5. The germline CDR1 and CDR2 sequences are MGHRA and YSYEKL. The CDR3 totals 15 residues.

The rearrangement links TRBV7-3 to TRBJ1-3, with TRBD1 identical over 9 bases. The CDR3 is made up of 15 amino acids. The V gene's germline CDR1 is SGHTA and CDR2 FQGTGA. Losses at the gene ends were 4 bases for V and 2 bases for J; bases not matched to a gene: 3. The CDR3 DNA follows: TGTGCCAGCAGCTCTACAGGGGGCCCTGGAAACACCATATATTTT. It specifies CASSSTGGPGNTIYF.

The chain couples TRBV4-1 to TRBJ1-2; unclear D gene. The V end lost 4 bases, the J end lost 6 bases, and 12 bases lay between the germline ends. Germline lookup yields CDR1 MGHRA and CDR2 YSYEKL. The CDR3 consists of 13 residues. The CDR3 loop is CASSPTEGHGYTF. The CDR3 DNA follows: TGCGCCAGCAGCCCGACGGAGGGCCATGGCTACACCTTC.

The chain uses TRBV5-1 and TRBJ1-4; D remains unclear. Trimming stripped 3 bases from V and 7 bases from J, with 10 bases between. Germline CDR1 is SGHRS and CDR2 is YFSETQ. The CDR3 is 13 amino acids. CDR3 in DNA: TGCGCCAGCAGCTCGGGATCGGGTGAAAAACTGTTTTTT. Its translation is CASSSGSGEKLFF.

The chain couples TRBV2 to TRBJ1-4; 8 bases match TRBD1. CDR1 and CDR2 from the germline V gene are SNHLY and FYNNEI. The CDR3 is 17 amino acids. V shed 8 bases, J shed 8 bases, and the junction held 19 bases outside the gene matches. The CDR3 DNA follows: TGTGCCAGCCAACAGGGGGACTTCTTCGGGGATGTAGAAAAACTGTTTTTT. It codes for CASQQGDFFGDVEKLFF. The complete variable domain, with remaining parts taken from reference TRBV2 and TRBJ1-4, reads EPEVTQTPSHQVTQMGQEVILRCVPISNHLYFYWYRQILGQKVEFLVSFYNNEISEKSEIFDDQFSVERPDGSNFTLKIRSTKLEDSAMYFCASQQGDFFGDVEKLFFGSGTQLSVL.

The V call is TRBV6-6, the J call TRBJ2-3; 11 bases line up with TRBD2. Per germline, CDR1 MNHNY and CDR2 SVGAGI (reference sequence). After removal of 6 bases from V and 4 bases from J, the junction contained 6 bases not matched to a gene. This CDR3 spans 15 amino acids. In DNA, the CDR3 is TGTGCCAGCAGCATCGGGACTAGCGGAGCAGATACGCAGTATTTT. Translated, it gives CASSIGTSGADTQYF.

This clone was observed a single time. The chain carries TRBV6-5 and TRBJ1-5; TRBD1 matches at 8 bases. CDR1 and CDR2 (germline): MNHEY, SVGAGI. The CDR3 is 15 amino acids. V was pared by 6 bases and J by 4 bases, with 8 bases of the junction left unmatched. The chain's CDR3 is CASRSDRGTNQPQHF. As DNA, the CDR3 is TGTGCCAGCAGATCCGACAGGGGAACTAATCAGCCCCAGCATTTT.

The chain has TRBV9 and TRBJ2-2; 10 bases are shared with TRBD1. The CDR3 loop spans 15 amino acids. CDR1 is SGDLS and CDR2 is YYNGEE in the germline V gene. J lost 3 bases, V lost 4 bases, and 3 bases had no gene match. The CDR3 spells CASSRTGGDTGELFF. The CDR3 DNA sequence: TGTGCCAGCAGCCGGACAGGGGGGGACACCGGGGAGCTGTTTTTT.

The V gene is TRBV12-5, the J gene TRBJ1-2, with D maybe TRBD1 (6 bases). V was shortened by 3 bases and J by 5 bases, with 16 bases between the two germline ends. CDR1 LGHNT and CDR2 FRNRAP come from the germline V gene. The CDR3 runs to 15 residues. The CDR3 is CASGFYPNRGYGYTF. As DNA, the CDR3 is TGTGCTAGTGGTTTTTACCCGAATAGGGGGTATGGCTACACCTTC.

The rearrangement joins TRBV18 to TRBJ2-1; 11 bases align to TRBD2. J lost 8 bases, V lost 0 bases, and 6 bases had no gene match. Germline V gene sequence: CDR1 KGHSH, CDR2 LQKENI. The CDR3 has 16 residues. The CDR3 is CASSPPGLAGGDEQFF. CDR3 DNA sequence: TGTGCCAGCTCACCACCAGGGCTAGCGGGGGGCGATGAGCAGTTCTTC.

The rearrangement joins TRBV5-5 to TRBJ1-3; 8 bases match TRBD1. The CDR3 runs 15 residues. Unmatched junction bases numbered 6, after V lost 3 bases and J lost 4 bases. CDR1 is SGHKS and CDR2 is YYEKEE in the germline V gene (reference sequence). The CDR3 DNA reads TGTGCCAGCAGCTACCAGGGGGCAGGGGGAAACACCATATATTTT. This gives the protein CASSYQGAGGNTIYF.

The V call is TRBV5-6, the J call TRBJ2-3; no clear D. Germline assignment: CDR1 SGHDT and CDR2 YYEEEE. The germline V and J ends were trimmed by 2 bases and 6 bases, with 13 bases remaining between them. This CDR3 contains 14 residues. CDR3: CASSFSSPKDTQYF. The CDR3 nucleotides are TGTGCCAGCAGCTTTAGTAGTCCCAAGGATACGCAGTATTTT.

CDR3 coding DNA: TGTGCCAGCAAACCGGGACAGGAAAACAATGAGCAGTTCTTC. It codes for CASKPGQENNEQFF. The chain couples TRBV6-4 to TRBJ2-1; TRBD1 matches 8 bases. Germline CDR1 is MRHNA and CDR2 is SNTAGT. Germline trimming cut 7 bases from V and 5 bases from J; bases unmatched to any gene: 7. The CDR3 is 14 residues long.

As DNA, the CDR3 is TGTGCCAGCTCACCCAACAGCCTCTGGAGCGGTGAAAAACTGTTTTTT. It codes for CASSPNSLWSGEKLFF. The chain recombines TRBV18 with TRBJ1-4, with no clear D. The CDR3 contains 16 residues. Germline lookup yields CDR1 KGHSH and CDR2 LQKENI. V was cut by 3 bases and J by 7 bases, with 18 bases left in between.

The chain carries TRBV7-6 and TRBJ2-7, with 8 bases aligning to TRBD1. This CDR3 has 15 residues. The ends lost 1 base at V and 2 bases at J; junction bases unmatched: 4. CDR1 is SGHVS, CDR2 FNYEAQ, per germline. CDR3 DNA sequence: TGTGCCAGCAGCTTAGGCTCGGACAGGGCCTACGAGCAGTACTTC. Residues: CASSLGSDRAYEQYF.

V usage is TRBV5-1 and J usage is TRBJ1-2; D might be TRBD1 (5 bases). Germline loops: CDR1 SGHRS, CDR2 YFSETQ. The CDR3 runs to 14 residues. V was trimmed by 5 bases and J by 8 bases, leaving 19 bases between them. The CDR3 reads CASRDATGFQGYTF. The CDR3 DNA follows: TGCGCCAGCAGGGACGCAACAGGTTTTCAAGGCTACACCTTC.

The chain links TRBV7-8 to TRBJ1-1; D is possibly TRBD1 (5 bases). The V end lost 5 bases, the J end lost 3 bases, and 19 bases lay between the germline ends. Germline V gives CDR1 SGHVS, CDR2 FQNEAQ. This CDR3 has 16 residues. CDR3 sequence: CASSPQLGGWYTEAFF. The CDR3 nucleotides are TGTGCCAGCAGCCCCCAGCTGGGGGGATGGTACACTGAAGCTTTCTTT.

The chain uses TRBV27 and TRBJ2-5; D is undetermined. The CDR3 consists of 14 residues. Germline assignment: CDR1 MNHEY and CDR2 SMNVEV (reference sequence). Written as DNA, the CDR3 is TGTGTCACCACAGCTTTGGGTTTTCGAGAGACCCAGTACTTC. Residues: CVTTALGFRETQYF.

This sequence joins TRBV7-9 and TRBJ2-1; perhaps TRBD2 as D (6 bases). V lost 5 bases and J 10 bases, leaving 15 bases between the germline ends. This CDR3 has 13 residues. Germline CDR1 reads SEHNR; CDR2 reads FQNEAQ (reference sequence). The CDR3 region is CASSQTPGEEQFF. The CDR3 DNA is TGTGCCAGCAGCCAAACCCCGGGGGAAGAGCAGTTCTTC.

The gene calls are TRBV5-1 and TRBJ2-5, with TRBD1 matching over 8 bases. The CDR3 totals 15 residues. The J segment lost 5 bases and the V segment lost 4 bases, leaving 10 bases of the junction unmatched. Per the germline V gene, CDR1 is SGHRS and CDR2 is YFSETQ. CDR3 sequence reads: CASSRRQGSGETQYF. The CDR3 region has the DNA TGCGCCAGCAGCCGTCGACAGGGGTCCGGCGAGACCCAGTACTTC. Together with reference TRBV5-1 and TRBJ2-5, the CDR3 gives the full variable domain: KAGVTQTPRYLIKTRGQQVTLSCSPISGHRSVSWYQQTPGQGLQFLFEYFSETQRNKGNFPGRFSGRQFSNSRSEMNVSTLELGDSALYLCASSRRQGSGETQYFGPGTRLLVL.

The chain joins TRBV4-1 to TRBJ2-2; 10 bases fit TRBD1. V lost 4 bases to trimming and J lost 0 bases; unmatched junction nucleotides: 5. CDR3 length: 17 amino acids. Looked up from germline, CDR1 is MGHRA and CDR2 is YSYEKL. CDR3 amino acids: CASSLWGQGPNTGELFF. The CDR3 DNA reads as TGCGCCAGCAGCCTTTGGGGACAGGGGCCGAACACCGGGGAGCTGTTTTTT.

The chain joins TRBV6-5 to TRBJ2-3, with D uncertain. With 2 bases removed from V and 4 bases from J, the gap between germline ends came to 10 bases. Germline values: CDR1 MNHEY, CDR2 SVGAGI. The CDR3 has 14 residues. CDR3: CASSYAATPDTQYF. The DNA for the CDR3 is TGTGCCAGCAGTTACGCCGCCACACCAGATACGCAGTATTTT.

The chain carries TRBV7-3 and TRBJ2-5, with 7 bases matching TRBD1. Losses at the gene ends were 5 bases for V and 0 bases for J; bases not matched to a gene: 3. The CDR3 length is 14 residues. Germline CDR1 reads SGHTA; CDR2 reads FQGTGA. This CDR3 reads CASSPTGYQETQYF. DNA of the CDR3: TGTGCCAGCAGCCCGACAGGGTACCAAGAGACCCAGTACTTC. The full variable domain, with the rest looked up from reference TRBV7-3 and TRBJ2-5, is GAGVSQTPSNKVTEKGKYVELRCDPISGHTALYWYRQSLGQGPEFLIYFQGTGAADDSGLPNDRFFAVRPEGSVSTLKIQRTERGDSAVYLCASSPTGYQETQYFGPGTRLLVL.

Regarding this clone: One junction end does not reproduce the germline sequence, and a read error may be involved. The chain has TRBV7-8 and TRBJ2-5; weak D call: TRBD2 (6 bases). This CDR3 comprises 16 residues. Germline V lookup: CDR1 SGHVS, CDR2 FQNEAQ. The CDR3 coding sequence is TGTGCCAGCAGCCCCCATCCGTCCAGGGAGGAAGAAACCCAGTACTTC. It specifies CASSPHPSREEETQYF.

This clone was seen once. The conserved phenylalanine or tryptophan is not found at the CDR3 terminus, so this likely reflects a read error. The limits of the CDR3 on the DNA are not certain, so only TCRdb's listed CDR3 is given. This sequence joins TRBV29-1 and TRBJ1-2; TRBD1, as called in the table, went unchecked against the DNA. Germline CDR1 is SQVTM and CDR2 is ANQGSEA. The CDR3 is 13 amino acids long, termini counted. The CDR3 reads CSVEDQGLYGYTV.